These 2 T cell receptor beta chains came from one sample sequenced in a study of CD8 T cells in ankylosing spondylitis. One entry per CDR3 protein results from TCRdb running MiXCR on the 5' RACE reads. The sample includes 160,000 or so distinct CDR3 sequences, 9.8% of them seen just once. Sequenced material: blood, either unsorted or a sorted T cell fraction (not recorded which). The source is a female donor with ankylosing spondylitis or in good health (not recorded which).

The chain uses TRBV5-5 and TRBJ1-6, with 9 bases fitting TRBD1. With V trimmed by 0 bases and J by 7 bases, 5 bases remained unmatched. Per the germline V gene, CDR1 is SGHKS and CDR2 is YYEKEE (reference sequence). The CDR3 covers 16 residues. The CDR3 DNA sequence: TGTGCCAGCAGCTTGGTCTACAGGGGGCAGAATTCACCCCTCCACTTT. Its translation: CASSLVYRGQNSPLHF.

This clonotype occurred a few times. V is TRBV27 and J is TRBJ1-6; D uncertain. V was pared by 5 bases and J by 5 bases, with 13 bases between. The CDR3 contains 15 residues. Germline CDR1 is MNHEY and CDR2 is SMNVEV (reference sequence). CDR3 loop: CASSRVGWNNSPLHF. CDR3 coding DNA: TGTGCCAGCAGTCGAGTGGGGTGGAATAATTCACCCCTCCACTTT.